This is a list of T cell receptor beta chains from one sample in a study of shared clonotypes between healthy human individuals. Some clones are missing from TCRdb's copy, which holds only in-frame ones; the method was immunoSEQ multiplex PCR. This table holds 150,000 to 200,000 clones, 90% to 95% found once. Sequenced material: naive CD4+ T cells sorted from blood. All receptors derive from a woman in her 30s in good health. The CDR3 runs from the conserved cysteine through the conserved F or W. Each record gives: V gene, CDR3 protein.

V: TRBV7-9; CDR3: CASSSTGQLNPYYYF
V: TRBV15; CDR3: CATSRARGGARGSYEQYF
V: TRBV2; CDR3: CASCSGSGEKQFF
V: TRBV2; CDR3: CASRRDTQETQYF
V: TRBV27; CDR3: CASARQGLSSYEQYF
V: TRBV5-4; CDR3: CASSLMEGARRGEQYF
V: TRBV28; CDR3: CASSLAGGGGEQYF
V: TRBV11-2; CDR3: CASSRLQVNPNTGELFF
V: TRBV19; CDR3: CASSGLSGNTIYF
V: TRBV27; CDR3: CASSGSTVTYEQYF
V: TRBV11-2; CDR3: CASSLVPSGVRYEQFF
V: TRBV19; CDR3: CASSSLIEAAEKLFF
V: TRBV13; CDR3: CASSRLAGGSYEQYF
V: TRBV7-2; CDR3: CASSLSGVGFSNQPQHF
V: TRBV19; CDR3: CASSPTQAGGYTF
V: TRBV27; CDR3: CASSKGLAEIYNEQFF
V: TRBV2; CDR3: CASSDQGYAAFF
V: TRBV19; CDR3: CASSLRASRGELFF
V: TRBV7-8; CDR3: CASSLVPRNEKLFF
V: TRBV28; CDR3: CASGSNPYEQYF
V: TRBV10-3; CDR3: CAISELGGSANEQFF
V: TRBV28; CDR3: CASSPSPSVFLTDTQYF
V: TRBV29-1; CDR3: CSVGDTGSTDTQYF
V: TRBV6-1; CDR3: CASVPGLPAYEQYF
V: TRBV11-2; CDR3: CASSRGLAALNEQFF
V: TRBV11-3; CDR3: CASSLGWAGETQYF
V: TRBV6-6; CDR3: CASSYGLAVEQYF
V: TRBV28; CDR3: CASSPGGLYNSPLHF
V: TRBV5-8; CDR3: CASSLTAISYEQYF
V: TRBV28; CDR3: CASSSYLGGTGELFF
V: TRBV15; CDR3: CATSRQGSYEQYF
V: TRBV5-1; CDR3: CASSLPRDHEQYF
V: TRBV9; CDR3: CASSGGLAGTEQYF
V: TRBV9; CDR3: CASSVGLRENSPLHF
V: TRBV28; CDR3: CASSRGQGASYEQYF
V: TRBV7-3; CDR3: CATGDFYLYKPKRYRSSVVF
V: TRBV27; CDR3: CATGTPSYEQYF
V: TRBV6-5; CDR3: CASSLSGASREKLFF
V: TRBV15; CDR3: CATSRLRSGANTEAFF
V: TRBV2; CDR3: CASRLEEGAFEQYF
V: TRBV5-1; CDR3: CASSPDSYTDTQYF
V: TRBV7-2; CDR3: CASSARTSGTYEQYF
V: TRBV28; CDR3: CASSLSGISYNEQFF
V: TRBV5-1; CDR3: CASSLEQGRVNTEAFF
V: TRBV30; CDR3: CAWRIRGEQYF
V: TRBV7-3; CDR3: CASSLAGVGYEQYF
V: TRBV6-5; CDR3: CASSYGSTHEKLFF
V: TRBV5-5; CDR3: CASSPSPPSEQYF
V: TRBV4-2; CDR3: CASSQGGQAMWEQYF
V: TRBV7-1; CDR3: CASSFDGIPYEQYF
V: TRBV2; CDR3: CASLYYNEQFF
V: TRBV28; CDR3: CASSLISSGQGNGYTF